The sequence of this TCR beta chain was determined in a study of early T cells in non-severe SARS-CoV-2 infection. This CDR3 has 12 amino acids. V lost 5 bases, J lost 4 bases, and 6 bases lay in between. Germline V CDR1 and CDR2: SGHVS, FNYEAQ. TCRdb re-analysed the 5' RACE reads in MiXCR, keeping a single row per CDR3 protein. The sample has some 57,000 distinct CDR3 sequences, more than 9.5% seen once. This clonotype was recorded many times. This TCR derives from an adult who was a healthcare worker with PCR-confirmed SARS-CoV-2 infection or an uninfected control (not recorded which). The rearrangement uses TRBV7-6 and TRBJ1-5; no clear D gene. Sequencing used whole blood. This CDR3 is CASSHINQPQHF. The DNA for the CDR3 is TGTGCCAGCAGCCACATTAATCAGCCCCAGCATTTT.